These 6 T cell receptor beta chains came from one sample sequenced in a study of low-dose radiotherapy and immunotherapy resistance in tumors. Time point denoted: after trial treatment. Regarding treatment: LDRT plus nivolumab, ipilimumab, low-dose cyclophosphamide and aspirin (RACIN trial). Primers targeting TRAV and TRBV primed first-strand cDNA, covering alpha and beta chains. With a constant-region primer and a V-primer adapter, TCRs were subjected to around 20 PCR cycles of amplification. TCRdb re-derived calls from the reads in MiXCR, one entry per CDR3 protein. This table holds 50,000 or so distinct CDR3 sequences, approximately 22% found once. Sequencing was performed on PBMCs, taken after low-dose radiotherapy plus immunotherapy. These receptors originate from a male donor with prostate cancer.

In this sample, this clonotype turned up many times. The V gene is TRBV29-1, the J gene TRBJ2-3; TRBD2 matches at 11 bases. The CDR3 spans 14 residues. V was clipped by 7 bases and J by 4 bases; unmatched bases: 7. Germline values: CDR1 SQVTM, CDR2 ANQGSEA. For the CDR3, the DNA is TGCAGCGACCTACTAGCGGGAGCGGCAGATACGCAGTATTTT. Protein sequence: CSDLLAGAADTQYF.

This clonotype was detected many times. The genes are TRBV5-1 and TRBJ2-1; the match to TRBD1 covers 12 bases. Germline V gives CDR1 SGHRS, CDR2 YFSETQ. V shed 4 bases and J 8 bases; nucleotides not matched to a gene: 13. This CDR3 spans 17 amino acids. The CDR3 DNA reads TGCGCCAGCAGCCTGACCGGGACAGGGGGCATGAGATATGAGCAGTTCTTC. Amino acid sequence: CASSLTGTGGMRYEQFF.

This clonotype was picked up many times. The chain recombines TRBV18 with TRBJ2-7; 10 nucleotides align to TRBD1. The CDR3 extends over 18 amino acids. In germline, CDR1 is KGHSH, CDR2 LQKENI. V shed 2 bases, J shed 2 bases, and the junction held 12 bases outside the gene matches. Here the CDR3 DNA reads TGTGCCAGCTCACCATTACTCGCAAGACAGGGGGCTGCCTACGAGCAGTACTTC. It encodes CASSPLLARQGAAYEQYF.

The CDR3 coding sequence is TGTGCCATCAATGCGGGGCCTTCCTACGAGCAGTACTTC. Encoded protein: CAINAGPSYEQYF. The J gene is TRBJ2-7, the V gene TRBV10-3, with D possibly matching TRBD2 (6 bases). Trimming left V 7 bases short and J 1 base short, with 11 bases between. The length of the CDR3 is 13 residues. The germline V gene has CDR1 ENHRY and CDR2 SYGVKD.

The table lists this clonotype with many counts. V is TRBV2 and J is TRBJ2-7, with D hard to call. V gave up 5 bases and J gave up 5 bases, with 19 bases separating them. This CDR3 is built from 15 residues. CDR1 and CDR2 from the germline V gene are SNHLY and FYNNEI. As DNA, the CDR3 is TGTGCCAGCAGTACCCCCGACCAACTGCCCCACGAGCAGTACTTC. Its translation is CASSTPDQLPHEQYF.

This clonotype was seen at least ten times. The genes are TRBV20-1 and TRBJ1-4; D remains unclear. Germline V gene data show CDR1 as DFQATT and CDR2 as SNEGSKA (reference sequence). CDR3 length equals 14 residues. V was shortened by 6 bases and J by 8 bases, with 19 bases between the two germline ends. CDR3 nucleotides: TGCAGTGCACCCGCCCTCGGCCTTGAGGAAAAACTGTTTTTT. As protein: CSAPALGLEEKLFF.